A single sample gave rise to the 20 T cell receptor beta chains below, sequenced in a study of blood T cell repertoires in COVID-19. TCRdb keeps only in-frame clones here, not all; method: immunoSEQ multiplex PCR. This sample carries approximately 110,000 clones, approximately 86% of them seen once, and the ten largest clones take roughly 0.94%. Sequencing was done on a sample of peripheral blood. The receptors originated from a woman in her 50s with active or convalescent COVID-19.

The chain has TRBV4-2 and TRBJ1-1; unclear D gene. CDR1 and CDR2 from the germline V gene are LGHNA and YNFKEQ. With 3 bases removed from V and 1 base from J, the gap between germline ends came to 9 bases. The CDR3 spans 14 residues. CDR3 sequence (DNA): TGTGCCAGCAGCCATTCACGGGGGAACACTGAAGCTTTCTTT. This translates into CASSHSRGNTEAFF.

The chain couples TRBV28 to TRBJ2-1; D is unresolved. In germline, CDR1 is MDHEN, CDR2 SYDVKM. This CDR3 contains 15 residues. The V gene lost 2 bases and the J gene lost 3 bases, with 11 bases spanning the gap. This CDR3 is CASSLIGVGYNEQFF. The CDR3, as DNA: TGTGCCAGCAGTTTAATCGGAGTGGGCTACAATGAGCAGTTCTTC. Complete variable domain (other parts from reference TRBV28 and TRBJ2-1): DVKVTQSSRYLVKRTGEKVFLECVQDMDHENMFWYRQDPGLGLRLIYFSYDVKMKEKGDIPEGYSVSREKKERFSLILESASTNQTSMYLCASSLIGVGYNEQFFGPGTRLTVL.

This sequence joins TRBV30 and TRBJ2-2; D possibly corresponds to TRBD1 (6 bases). The CDR3 contains 13 residues. V lost 4 bases and J 1 base, leaving 7 bases between the germline ends. CDR1 and CDR2 from the germline V gene are GTSNPN and SVGIG (reference sequence). The chain's CDR3 is CAWNRENTGELFF. In DNA form, the CDR3 reads TGTGCCTGGAACAGGGAGAACACCGGGGAGCTGTTTTTT.

The V and J genes are TRBV28 and TRBJ1-1, with D tentatively TRBD1 (5 bases). Trimming shortened V by 5 bases and J by 10 bases, and 14 bases separated the two germline ends. Germline loops: CDR1 MDHEN, CDR2 SYDVKM. The CDR3 totals 12 residues. Written as DNA, the CDR3 is TGTGCCAGCAGTCAACCCGGGACTCTAGCTTTCTTT. Protein product: CASSQPGTLAFF.

This chain uses TRBV19 with TRBJ2-3, with 10 bases that match TRBD1. CDR3 length equals 14 residues. Losses at the gene ends were 6 bases for V and 2 bases for J; bases not matched to a gene: 2. Germline assignment: CDR1 LNHDA and CDR2 SQIVND (reference sequence). The CDR3 nucleotides are TGTGCCAGTAGGGGGACAGGGGCCACAGATACGCAGTATTTT. As protein: CASRGTGATDTQYF.

In DNA form, the CDR3 reads TGTGCCAGCAGCTTAAGGTTCAGGACTAGCGACAATGAGCAGTTCTTC. Translating it yields CASSLRFRTSDNEQFF. J is TRBJ2-1 and V is TRBV11-2; 9 positions agree with TRBD2. Germline CDR1 reads SGHAT; CDR2 reads FQNNGV. V was clipped by 2 bases and J by 5 bases; unmatched bases: 7. This CDR3 comprises 16 residues.

The gene calls are TRBV27 and TRBJ1-5; D gene uncertain. The CDR3 has 13 residues. CDR1 and CDR2 (germline): MNHEY, SMNVEV (reference sequence). Between the trimmed V and J ends, which lost 4 bases and 0 bases, there was a span of 4 bases. CDR3 loop: CASSYYSNQPQHF. In DNA, the CDR3 is TGTGCCAGCAGTTATTATAGCAATCAGCCCCAGCATTTT.

The chain carries TRBV3-1 (or the pseudogene TRBV3-2) and TRBJ2-1; 8 positions match TRBD2. Losses at the gene ends were 4 bases for V and 5 bases for J; bases not matched to a gene: 4. The germline CDR1 and CDR2 sequences are LGHDT and YNNKEL (reference sequence). The CDR3 sequence is 14 residues long. For the CDR3, the DNA is TGTGCCAGCAGCCCCGGGACTAGGGACAATGAGCAGTTCTTC. It translates to CASSPGTRDNEQFF.

The chain combines TRBV4-1 with TRBJ1-1, with D hard to call. CDR3 length: 16 amino acids. The V end was cut by 1 base, the J end by 4 bases, with 16 bases between. The germline gives CDR1 MGHRA, CDR2 YSYEKL. The CDR3 nucleotides read TGCGCCAGCAGCCAAGTCCATGTGGAGGCGGGCACTGAAGCTTTCTTT. As protein: CASSQVHVEAGTEAFF.

This chain connects TRBV5-1 to TRBJ2-1, with 8 bases identical to TRBD2. Germline CDR1 is SGHRS and CDR2 is YFSETQ. The CDR3 spans 14 residues. The ends lost 0 bases at V and 7 bases at J; junction bases unmatched: 3. CDR3 protein: CASSLGAGENEQFF. DNA for the CDR3: TGCGCCAGCAGCTTGGGAGCGGGAGAGAATGAGCAGTTCTTC.

This clone appeared a few times. The chain recombines TRBV7-8 with TRBJ2-2; no clear D gene. V lost 1 base to trimming and J lost 2 bases, with 14 bases between them. The CDR3 is 17 amino acids. Germline V lookup: CDR1 SGHVS, CDR2 FQNEAQ. The CDR3: CASSLGRSRSNTGELFF. CDR3 coding DNA: TGTGCCAGCAGCTTAGGGAGAAGTAGAAGTAACACCGGGGAGCTGTTTTTT.

V and J are TRBV9 and TRBJ2-5; TRBD2 matches 7 bases. This CDR3 region has 17 residues. The germline gives CDR1 SGDLS, CDR2 YYNGEE. V lost 0 bases and J lost 1; bases outside the gene matches: 9. The CDR3 sequence is CASSVGLSAGVQETQYF. The CDR3 DNA sequence: TGTGCCAGCAGCGTAGGTCTTAGCGCGGGAGTCCAAGAGACCCAGTACTTC.

This clone was recorded only once. This rearrangement joins TRBV4-3 to TRBJ2-1; D is ambiguous. The CDR3 has 15 residues. Germline CDR1 LGHNA, CDR2 YSLEER. V was cut by 1 base and J by 3 bases, with 10 bases left in between. The CDR3 region is CASSQGVTRYNEQFF. The CDR3 bases are TGCGCCAGCAGCCAAGGCGTGACTCGCTACAATGAGCAGTTCTTC.

This chain uses TRBV20-1 with TRBJ1-2; 8 nucleotides align to TRBD1. CDR1 and CDR2 (germline): DFQATT, SNEGSKA (reference sequence). The CDR3 contains 16 residues. Trimming cost V 3 bases and J 4 bases; bases outside gene matches: 13. CDR3: CSASPPHYRGGYGYTF. In DNA form, the CDR3 reads TGCAGTGCTAGTCCCCCGCACTACAGGGGGGGCTATGGCTACACCTTC.

V usage is TRBV5-5 and J usage is TRBJ2-1; 8 nucleotides align to TRBD1. The J segment lost 5 bases and the V segment lost 2 bases, leaving 12 bases of the junction unmatched. Germline CDR1 is SGHKS and CDR2 is YYEKEE (reference sequence). The CDR3 runs to 17 residues. Here the CDR3 DNA reads TGTGCCAGCAGCTTTTCGAGCAGGGGGCTCGGTGACAATGAGCAGTTCTTC. Its protein is CASSFSSRGLGDNEQFF.

The rearrangement uses TRBV11-3 and TRBJ1-6; tentatively, D is TRBD1 (5 bases). Trimming removed 2 bases at V and 7 bases at J, with 12 bases between. The CDR3 runs 15 residues. Looked up from germline, CDR1 is SGHNT and CDR2 is YENEEA. The CDR3 coding sequence is TGTGCCAGCAGCTTAATTAGACAGAGAAATTCACCCCTCCACTTT. Its protein is CASSLIRQRNSPLHF.

The V call is TRBV11-2, the J call TRBJ2-7; D unresolved. Trimming removed 8 bases at V and 3 bases at J, with 14 bases between. This CDR3 spans 13 amino acids. Germline CDR1 and CDR2: SGHAT and FQNNGV. CDR3 residues: CASAPLRSYEQYF. DNA for the CDR3: TGTGCCAGCGCACCCCTGCGGAGCTACGAGCAGTACTTC.

The chain links TRBV9 to TRBJ2-3; TRBD2 agrees at 7 bases. With V trimmed by 0 bases and J by 2 bases, 9 bases remained unmatched. The CDR3 is 17 residues long. CDR1 and CDR2 from the germline V gene are SGDLS and YYNGEE. CDR3 protein: CASSVAGTGGYTDTQYF. The CDR3 bases are TGTGCCAGCAGCGTAGCTGGAACGGGAGGTTACACAGATACGCAGTATTTT. The whole variable domain, filled in from reference TRBV9 and TRBJ2-3, reads DSGVTQTPKHLITATGQRVTLRCSPRSGDLSVYWYQQSLDQGLQFLIQYYNGEERAKGNILERFSAQQFPDLHSELNLSSLELGDSALYFCASSVAGTGGYTDTQYFGPGTRLTVL.

The chain recombines TRBV19 with TRBJ1-5; D gene unclear. The V end lost 0 bases, the J end lost 0 bases, and 6 bases lay between the germline ends. The CDR3 sequence is 15 residues long. The V gene's germline CDR1 is LNHDA and CDR2 SQIVND (reference sequence). The CDR3 DNA reads as TGTGCCAGTAGTATAGATGCGGGTAGCAATCAGCCCCAGCATTTT. This codes for CASSIDAGSNQPQHF.

V usage is TRBV9 and J usage is TRBJ1-3, with D maybe TRBD1 (5 bases). CDR1 is SGDLS, CDR2 YYNGEE, per germline. The CDR3 has 17 residues. V was clipped by 4 bases and J by 0 bases, with 17 bases between them. The CDR3 nucleotides read TGTGCCAGCAGCCCCAACATCTTCCAGGGCTCTGGAAACACCATATATTTT. It specifies CASSPNIFQGSGNTIYF.